Listed here are 15 T cell receptor beta chains from one sample, sequenced in a study of metastatic and nonmetastatic thyroid tumors. TCRdb re-called clones via MiXCR from the PCR reads. The table includes tens of thousands of clones, about 13% detected once. Every patient was untreated before thyroid surgery. The specimen sequenced was blood. All receptors come from a female donor with papillary thyroid cancer or a benign thyroid nodule (not recorded which). Some clones in this sample may be carry-over from other donors' samples.

This clone was detected ten times or more. This chain joins TRBV19 and TRBJ1-5, with TRBD1 identical over 7 bases. The CDR3 length is 15 residues. Trimming removed 5 bases from V and 6 bases from J; junction bases left unmatched: 10. The germline V gene encodes CDR1 LNHDA and CDR2 SQIVND (reference sequence). The CDR3 region has the DNA TGTGCCAGTAGTTTCGGAGCAGGGGGTGGTCAGCCCCAGCATTTT. This codes for CASSFGAGGGQPQHF. Filled out from reference TRBV19 and TRBJ1-5, the complete variable domain reads DGGITQSPKYLFRKEGQNVTLSCEQNLNHDAMYWYRQDPGQGLRLIYYSQIVNDFQKGDIAEGYSVSREKKESFPLTVTSAQKNPTAFYLCASSFGAGGGQPQHFGDGTRLSIL.

This sequence joins TRBV11-2 and TRBJ2-2; possibly TRBD2 for D (5 bases). Trimming took off 1 base at V and 6 bases at J, with 6 bases between the two ends. This CDR3 has 13 amino acids. Germline values: CDR1 SGHAT, CDR2 FQNNGV. CDR3 in amino acids: CASSLVGAGELFF. DNA of the CDR3: TGTGCCAGCAGCTTAGTCGGGGCCGGGGAGCTGTTTTTT.

In this sample, this clone turned up many times. The CDR3 reads CASSYAGRNQPQHF. CDR3 DNA sequence: TGTGCCAGCAGTTACGCGGGACGCAATCAGCCCCAGCATTTT. This chain links TRBV6-2 or TRBV6-3 with TRBJ1-5; TRBD1 is a possible D gene (5 bases). Germline CDR1 MNHEY, CDR2 SVGEGT. The CDR3 has 14 residues. V was trimmed by 2 bases and J by 2 bases, leaving 7 bases between them.

This clone came up many times. The chain carries TRBV7-9 and TRBJ1-1, with D unclear. Trimming cost V 5 bases and J 0 bases, with 13 bases left between them. The CDR3 has 15 residues. CDR1 is SEHNR, CDR2 FQNEAQ, per germline (reference sequence). The CDR3 DNA is TGTGCCAGCAGCGCCCGGGCCTCTATGAACACTGAAGCTTTCTTT. It specifies CASSARASMNTEAFF. Filled out from reference TRBV7-9 and TRBJ1-1, the complete variable domain reads DTGVSQNPRHKITKRGQNVTFRCDPISEHNRLYWYRQTLGQGPEFLTYFQNEAQLEKSRLLSDRFSAERPKGSFSTLEIQRTEQGDSAMYLCASSARASMNTEAFFGQGTRLTVV.

This clone was counted at least ten times. The chain is built from TRBV7-2 and TRBJ2-5; 9 nucleotides match TRBD1. V lost 5 bases, J lost 5 bases, and 12 bases stayed unmatched. The CDR3 runs to 16 residues. Germline CDR1 SGHTA, CDR2 FQGNSA. As DNA, the CDR3 is TGTGCCAGCAGCCAGACCGGACAGGGGTCGTTGGAGACCCAGTACTTC. Protein product: CASSQTGQGSLETQYF.

The chain couples TRBV15 to TRBJ1-3; possibly TRBD1 for D (6 bases). CDR1 and CDR2 from the germline V gene are LNHNV and YYDKDF (reference sequence). CDR3 length: 20 amino acids. Trimming removed 3 bases at V and 7 bases at J, with 31 bases between. The CDR3 spells CATSSPTPPRGAGFTNTIYF. CDR3 sequence (DNA): TGTGCCACCAGCAGCCCAACCCCTCCCCGGGGGGCAGGGTTTACTAACACCATATATTTT.

The chain employs TRBV30 and TRBJ2-5, with 9 bases matching TRBD1. Germline V lookup: CDR1 GTSNPN, CDR2 SVGIG (reference sequence). The CDR3 extends over 13 amino acids. V trimming: 2 bases; J trimming: 7 bases; junction bases outside the gene matches: 5. The CDR3, as DNA: TGTGCCTGGAGTTCGGGACAGGGCGTGACCCAGTACTTC. Its protein is CAWSSGQGVTQYF.

A few counts support this clone. The chain uses TRBV5-1 and TRBJ2-7; 8 nucleotides agree with TRBD2. Trimming at V came to 4 bases and at J to 6 bases, leaving 6 bases not matched to a gene. The germline V gene encodes CDR1 SGHRS and CDR2 YFSETQ. There are 13 residues in the CDR3. In nucleotides, the CDR3 is TGCGCCAGCAGCCCCTTCGGGGGGGCCGAGCAGTACTTC. Protein product: CASSPFGGAEQYF.

This clone was picked up many times. J is TRBJ2-7 and V is TRBV11-1; TRBD2 might be the D (6 bases). This CDR3 contains 16 residues. The germline V gene encodes CDR1 SGHAT and CDR2 FQDESV (reference sequence). V lost 5 bases and J lost 4, with 21 bases in between. CDR3 in DNA: TGTGCCAGCAGCCCACGGCAGCGTTCGGCGGGATACGAGCAGTACTTC. It specifies CASSPRQRSAGYEQYF.

This clone has a count of ten or more. The chain couples TRBV7-2 to TRBJ2-1; D remains ambiguous. The CDR3 loop spans 15 amino acids. Germline V gives CDR1 SGHTA, CDR2 FQGNSA. V dropped 6 bases and J dropped 2 bases, with 14 bases sitting between them. This chain's CDR3 is CASRMGLEPYNEQFF. As DNA, the CDR3 is TGTGCCAGCAGAATGGGCCTTGAGCCCTACAATGAGCAGTTCTTC.

This clone was seen ten or more times. The CDR3 nucleotides are TGTGCCAGCAGACACGGATCGGGTACTGAAGCTTTCTTT. Its translation is CASRHGSGTEAFF. This rearrangement joins TRBV3-1 to TRBJ1-1, with D uncertain. Germline lookup yields CDR1 LGHDT and CDR2 YNNKEL (reference sequence). This CDR3 region has 13 residues. The V gene lost 6 bases and the J gene lost 5 bases, with 13 bases spanning the gap.

The chain employs TRBV30 and TRBJ1-6, with D maybe TRBD1 (5 bases). Per the germline V gene, CDR1 is GTSNPN and CDR2 is SVGIG (reference sequence). Trimming removed 0 bases from V and 7 bases from J, with 10 bases in between. The CDR3 has 14 amino acids. CDR3 in DNA: TGTGCCTGGAGTGTCTCAGGGAAGAATTCACCCCTCCACTTT. Translation: CAWSVSGKNSPLHF.

This clone was detected ten times or more. The CDR3 here is CASSILAGDANEQFF. In nucleotides, the CDR3 is TGCGCCAGCAGCATCCTAGCGGGAGATGCTAATGAGCAGTTCTTC. The V gene is TRBV5-1, the J gene TRBJ2-1; 10 nucleotides agree with TRBD2. J gave up 7 bases and V 4 bases, and 8 bases lay outside the gene matches. Germline V gives CDR1 SGHRS, CDR2 YFSETQ. CDR3 length equals 15 residues.

In this sample, this clone turned up once. A much bigger clone sits one base away, suggesting this may be a read error. The identical CDR3 is also encoded by other nucleotide sequences in the sample. The chain couples TRBV3-1 to TRBJ2-1; D gene uncertain. Trimming pared 4 bases from V and 0 bases from J, leaving 13 bases between. The CDR3 consists of 16 residues. CDR1 is LGHDT and CDR2 is YNNKEL in the germline V gene (reference sequence). The DNA of the CDR3 is TGTGCCAGCAGCCCCTATGCTGGGTCCTCCTACAATGAGCAGTTCTTC. Encoded protein: CASSPYAGSSYNEQFF.

This clone came up many times. The chain recombines TRBV5-4 with TRBJ1-2; the D gene is possibly TRBD1 (6 bases). The CDR3 covers 13 residues. The germline V gene has CDR1 SGHNT and CDR2 YYREEE (reference sequence). The V end lost 5 bases, the J end lost 3 bases, and 11 bases lay between the germline ends. The chain's CDR3 is CASSPRQDYGYTF. The DNA of the CDR3 is TGTGCCAGCAGTCCTCGACAGGACTATGGCTACACCTTC. Looking up the rest from reference TRBV5-4 and TRBJ1-2 gives the full variable domain: ETGVTQSPTHLIKTRGQQVTLRCSSQSGHNTVSWYQQALGQGPQFIFQYYREEENGRGNFPPRFSGLQFPNYSSELNVNALELDDSALYLCASSPRQDYGYTFGSGTRLTVV.